This record covers a single T cell receptor (beta chain). Using immunoSEQ multiplex PCR, the repertoire was profiled, and TCRdb retains in-frame clones only, with some absent. The table shows some 180,000 clones, with approximately 82% occurring only once. This sample was taken from a study of blood T cell repertoires in COVID-19. This CDR3 spans 13 amino acids. Germline V gene lookup returns CDR1 ENHRY and CDR2 SYGVKD. Trimming shortened V by 4 bases and J by 6 bases, and 10 bases separated the two germline ends. This sequence was found in a woman aged 55-70 years with acute COVID-19. The chain couples TRBV10-3 to TRBJ2-1; D is uncertain. The specimen was PBMCs or T cells enriched from blood (not recorded which). The CDR3 DNA reads TGTGCCATCAGTGGACATAAATCCAATGAGCAGTTCTTC. It specifies CAISGHKSNEQFF.